These T cell receptor beta chains were read from a single sample in a study of blood T cells in healthy people across ages. TCRdb itself ran the 5' RACE reads through MiXCR, one entry per CDR3 protein. The sample yields approximately 960,000 distinct CDR3 sequences, under 35% seen once. The sample was also reused in another study, on T cells of mothers and their children.

The sequenced sample consisted of blood. These receptors originate from a woman in her thirties or forties in good health. Both conserved end residues are part of each CDR3. D genes are given only for firm matches. The listing skips clone size in some rows; elsewhere it reads once, few, many or a size class.

TRBD1	.	TRBV3-1	TRBJ1-6	TGTGCCAGCAGCCCCTCCGGGACAGGGACGGCTTCACCCCTCCACTTT	CASSPSGTGTASPLHF
.	.	TRBV30	TRBJ1-2	TGTGCCTGGAGGATACAGGGAGAGCGCTATGGCTACACCTTC	CAWRIQGERYGYTF
.	.	TRBV6-2/TRBV6-3	TRBJ2-1	TGTGCCAGCAGTCTGATTTGGGATGAGCAGTTCTTC	CASSLIWDEQFF
.	.	TRBV7-7	TRBJ2-5	TGTGCTAGCAGCTTTGGACAGAACCAAGAGACCCAGTACTTC	CASSFGQNQETQYF
.	.	TRBV20-1	TRBJ2-3	TGCAGTGCTAAACAGGGGGCCATAGCGGGGTCTCATACGCAGTATTTT	CSAKQGAIAGSHTQYF
.	.	TRBV7-2	TRBJ1-2	TGTGCCAGCAGCCCAAGACAGAGCCGAGCATACTATGGCTACACCTTC	CASSPRQSRAYYGYTF
TRBD2	few	TRBV4-1	TRBJ2-1	TGCGCCAGCAGCCAGGCCGGGACTAGCGCCTACAATGAGCAGTTCTTC	CASSQAGTSAYNEQFF
.	.	TRBV9	TRBJ1-6	TGTGCCAGCAGCGTCCAGGGGTCACCCCTCCACTTT	CASSVQGSPLHF
.	.	TRBV3-1	TRBJ1-1	TGTGCCAGCAGCCAAGTAGATCGGCGGTCTGAAGCTTTCTTT	CASSQVDRRSEAFF
.	few	TRBV21-1	TRBJ2-6	TGTGCCAGCAGCAAAAAGCCTCCGGGGACGGACAGCTCTGGGGCCAACGTCCTGACTTTC	CASSKKPPGTDSSGANVLTF
.	few	TRBV7-2	TRBJ1-4	TGTGCCAGCAGTTTCGACGGTGCAACTAATGAAAAACTGTTTTTT	CASSFDGATNEKLFF
TRBD1	many	TRBV29-1	TRBJ2-5	TGCAGCGCCTTACAGGGGGGTTTGGAGACCCAGTACTTC	CSALQGGLETQYF
.	few	TRBV27	TRBJ1-5	TGTGCCAGCAGTTTTATCCAGGACACCCAGAACAATCAGCCCCAGCATTTT	CASSFIQDTQNNQPQHF
TRBD1	few	TRBV27	TRBJ2-5	TGTGCCAGCAGACGACAGGGGTCGGAGACCCAGTACTTC	CASRRQGSETQYF
TRBD2	.	TRBV18	TRBJ2-1	TGTGCCAGCTCACATAGTCCGGGGGGGACGGCGGATGAGCAGTTCTTC	CASSHSPGGTADEQFF
.	.	TRBV7-2	TRBJ1-2	TGTGCCAGCAGCTTAGCGGGGGGAGTTGATAACTATGGCTACACCTTC	CASSLAGGVDNYGYTF
.	once	TRBV20-1	TRBJ2-7	TGCAGTGCTAGCATGGCAGGGGTTGCCTACGAGCAGTACTTC	CSASMAGVAYEQYF
TRBD2	.	TRBV28	TRBJ2-3	TGTGCCAGCAGTTCGGGAGAGGCGGGGGGGCCCTTCACAGATACGCAGTATTTT	CASSSGEAGGPFTDTQYF
TRBD1	.	TRBV6-6	TRBJ2-5	TGTGCCAGCAGTCCCAGGGGGTACGAGACCCAGTACTTC	CASSPRGYETQYF
.	few	TRBV12-3/TRBV12-4	TRBJ1-5	TGTGCCAGCAGTTTGAACCAGGGCATTCAGCCCCAGCATTTT	CASSLNQGIQPQHF
.	few	TRBV19	TRBJ1-5	TGTGCCAGTAGTATTGGCCCAAGACCCTTCAATCAGCCCCAGCATTTT	CASSIGPRPFNQPQHF
.	few	TRBV10-3	TRBJ2-1	TGTGCCATCAGTGCCGACATGGACAATGAGCAGTTCTTC	CAISADMDNEQFF
.	many	TRBV27	TRBJ2-7	TGTGCCAGCAGGGGGAGGTTTGAGCAGTACTTC	CASRGRFEQYF
TRBD2	.	TRBV7-2	TRBJ2-6	TGTGCCAGCAGCTTTCGGGAGGTCAACGTCCTGACTTTC	CASSFREVNVLTF
TRBD1	few	TRBV27	TRBJ2-1	TGTGCCAGCACCTCCGGGACAGGGGTTTACAATGAGCAGTTCTTC	CASTSGTGVYNEQFF
.	many	TRBV20-1	TRBJ1-2	TGCAGTGCTGGTGGTTACTCCGGCGGCTACACCTTC	CSAGGYSGGYTF
TRBD2	.	TRBV7-2	TRBJ2-5	TGTGCCAGCAGCTTAGGGGCTAGCGGGGGGACGGGGACCCAGTACTTC	CASSLGASGGTGTQYF
.	.	TRBV12-3/TRBV12-4	TRBJ1-5	TGTGCCAGCAGTCCCTCCCGGGCCAATCAGCCCCAGCATTTT	CASSPSRANQPQHF
TRBD1	.	TRBV29-1	TRBJ2-1	TGCAGCGTTGACTCCGGGGGACAGGGATTTACCTACAATGAGCAGTTCTTC	CSVDSGGQGFTYNEQFF
.	few	TRBV6-1	TRBJ1-4	TGTGCCAGCAGTGGACCCCAGTGGCCAACTAATGAAAAACTGTTTTTT	CASSGPQWPTNEKLFF
TRBD2	.	TRBV3-1	TRBJ2-7	TGTGCCAGCAGCCAAGTAGCGGGAGGGAGCGAGCAGTACTTC	CASSQVAGGSEQYF
TRBD2	few	TRBV7-2	TRBJ2-3	TGTGCCAGCGCAAGACTAGCGGGGTTCACAGATACGCAGTATTTT	CASARLAGFTDTQYF
.	.	TRBV20-1	TRBJ1-1	TGCAGTGCTAGGGCAGGGGTGAACACTGAAGCTTTCTTT	CSARAGVNTEAFF
.	few	TRBV6-2/TRBV6-3	TRBJ2-5	TGTGCCAGCAATCAGGCCACACCGCCCGAGACCCAGTACTTC	CASNQATPPETQYF
TRBD1	.	TRBV7-2	TRBJ1-2	TGTGCCAGCAGCCGGGGACAGGGGGCGGATGGCTGCACCTTC	CASSRGQGADGCTF
.	.	TRBV28	TRBJ2-2	TGTGCCAGCAGTCCCGGACAGAGTTTCACCGGGGAGCTGTTTTTT	CASSPGQSFTGELFF
.	.	TRBV21-1	TRBJ2-7	TGTGCCAGCAGCAAAGTAATGGCAGCGGAGGTCCCCTACGAGCAGTACTTC	CASSKVMAAEVPYEQYF
.	.	TRBV25-1	TRBJ1-4	TGTGCCAGCAGTGGGCGGCCTCGTAATGAAAAACTGTTTTTT	CASSGRPRNEKLFF
TRBD1	few	TRBV30	TRBJ2-1	TGTGCCTGGAGTTGGACAGGGCTCTACAATGAGCAGTTCTTC	CAWSWTGLYNEQFF
TRBD1	many	TRBV7-2	TRBJ1-2	TGTGCCAGCAGCTTCCAGGGGGTTAGGGGCTACACCTTC	CASSFQGVRGYTF
.	.	TRBV12-3/TRBV12-4	TRBJ1-6	TGTGCCACCCAGGAATTAGCAAATTCACCCCTCCACTTT	CATQELANSPLHF
.	many	TRBV24-1	TRBJ1-2	TGTGCCACCAGTGATTCGCGGACAGCTTATGGCTACACCTTC	CATSDSRTAYGYTF
.	.	TRBV27	TRBJ2-1	TGTGCCAGCCGGACTCTCCCCTCTAACAATGAGCAGTTCTTC	CASRTLPSNNEQFF
.	.	TRBV9	TRBJ2-7	TGTGCCAGCAGCGTAGGAACGCCGTCCTACGAGCAGTACTTC	CASSVGTPSYEQYF
TRBD1	.	TRBV5-1	TRBJ1-2	TGCGCCAGCAGCCCCAGGGACAGAAGGGGTGGCTACACCTTC	CASSPRDRRGGYTF
.	many	TRBV6-5	TRBJ2-1	TGTGCCAGCACCTACGGGGCAGGGAACGATGAGCAGTTCTTC	CASTYGAGNDEQFF
TRBD2	.	TRBV7-8	TRBJ2-5	TGTGCCAGCAGCTTACGGGGAGCGGGGCCGCAAGAGACCCAGTACTTC	CASSLRGAGPQETQYF
.	few	TRBV9	TRBJ1-1	TGTGCCAGCACCAAGAGCGGCTTGAACACTGAAGCTTTCTTT	CASTKSGLNTEAFF
TRBD1	.	TRBV3-1	TRBJ2-3	TGTGCCAGCAGCCAGAAGACAGGGTCAGGTACGCAGTATTTT	CASSQKTGSGTQYF